This T cell receptor (beta chain) was identified in a study of vaccination and CD4 T cells after COVID-19. For this clonotype: Its specificity is unknown.

The treatment denotes: approximately 9-day PBMC culture with coronavirus spike peptide pools or control peptides (ViraFEST assay). From germline, CDR1 is MGHDK and CDR2 SYGVNS. There are 15 residues in the CDR3. J gave up 3 bases and V 4 bases, and 7 bases lay outside the gene matches. Sequencing of DNA taken from cultured CD4+ T cells relied on the Oncomine TCR Beta short-read assay. TCRdb reprocessed the PCR reads with MiXCR, giving one entry per CDR3 protein. The sample has around 15,000 distinct CDR3 sequences, about three fifths seen once. Specimen: CD4+ T cells from blood, cultured in vitro. The V call is TRBV25-1, the J call TRBJ2-3, with 7 bases lining up with TRBD1. This clonotype was sampled from a human donor who had recovered from COVID-19. Here the CDR3 DNA reads TGTGCCAGCAGTGCTCTGACAGGGCCTACAGATACGCAGTATTTT. It translates to CASSALTGPTDTQYF.